The 19 T cell receptor beta chains below were found in one sample sequenced in a study of beta chain features in type 1 diabetes. Reverse transcription of all isolated RNA meant that expressed TCRB transcripts were sequenced. The data were produced by immunoSEQ multiplex PCR, yet TCRdb's version contains in-frame clones alone and is incomplete. Here the sample spans about 360,000 clones, around 12% being singletons. Sequenced input: naive CD4+ T cells from blood. The receptor source for this set is a young man in good health.

This clone was counted a few times. The chain recombines TRBV6-1 with TRBJ2-5; 7 nucleotides match TRBD1. V lost 2 bases and J lost 5; bases outside the gene matches: 8. This CDR3 is 15 amino acids long. Germline assignment: CDR1 MNHNS and CDR2 SASEGT. The CDR3 is CASSEYRGMRETQYF. The CDR3, as DNA: TGTGCCAGCAGTGAATACAGGGGAATGAGGGAGACCCAGTACTTC.

This clone has just a few counts. The genes are TRBV2 and TRBJ1-2; 7 bases map to TRBD1. This CDR3 region has 15 residues. J was trimmed by 1 base and V by 5 bases; bases with no gene match: 7. In germline, CDR1 is SNHLY, CDR2 FYNNEI. The CDR3 DNA is TGTGCCAGCAGTAGAACGACAGGGATTAACTATGGCTACACCTTC. This gives the protein CASSRTTGINYGYTF.

The rearrangement joins TRBV18 to TRBJ2-5, with a weak D call TRBD1 (6 bases). Per the germline V gene, CDR1 is KGHSH and CDR2 is LQKENI. The CDR3 is 12 amino acids. V was shortened by 5 bases and J by 5 bases, with 9 bases between the two germline ends. CDR3 coding DNA: TGTGCCAGCTCAGGGCAGGGGGAGACCCAGTACTTC. Amino acid sequence: CASSGQGETQYF. The entire variable domain, with the rest obtained from reference TRBV18 and TRBJ2-5, is as follows: NAGVMQNPRHLVRRRGQEARLRCSPMKGHSHVYWYRQLPEEGLKFMVYLQKENIIDESGMPKERFSAEFPKEGPSILRIQQVVRGDSAAYFCASSGQGETQYFGPGTRLLVL.

The DNA of the CDR3 is TGTGCCAGCAGTGGTCAGGCTGGGGCCAACGTCCTGACTTTC. Amino acids: CASSGQAGANVLTF. The V call is TRBV6-4, the J call TRBJ2-6; D is unclear. CDR3 length equals 14 residues. Trimming pared 4 bases from V and 2 bases from J, leaving 6 bases between. CDR1 MRHNA and CDR2 SNTAGT come from the germline V gene.

This clone was observed a few times. The J gene is TRBJ2-3, the V gene TRBV9; 9 bases match TRBD2. This CDR3 is 18 amino acids long. The germline V gene encodes CDR1 SGDLS and CDR2 YYNGEE. With V trimmed by 0 bases and J by 4 bases, 12 bases remained unmatched. This chain's CDR3 is CASSVGSSGRLISDTQYF. CDR3 coding DNA: TGTGCCAGCAGCGTAGGGTCCAGCGGGAGGCTTATTTCAGATACGCAGTATTTT.

This clone came up a few times. This rearrangement joins TRBV7-3 to TRBJ2-3; weak D call: TRBD2 (6 bases). The CDR3 length is 17 residues. V was shortened by 4 bases and J by 1 base, with 18 bases between the two germline ends. In germline, CDR1 is SGHTA, CDR2 FQGTGA. In DNA form, the CDR3 reads TGTGCCAGCAGCTCAACTAAGGGCGGGACTGGCACAGATACGCAGTATTTT. This translates into CASSSTKGGTGTDTQYF.

This clone was detected only a few times. This chain connects TRBV20-1 to TRBJ2-7; D unresolved. The ends were cut back, 4 bases at V and 7 bases at J, with 11 bases in the middle. CDR1 is DFQATT, CDR2 SNEGSKA, per germline (reference sequence). The CDR3 covers 11 residues. CDR3 DNA: TGCAGTGCTACGGTCCCTCGTGAGCAGTACTTC. It translates to CSATVPREQYF.

The chain recombines TRBV15 with TRBJ2-2; D is perhaps TRBD2 (5 bases). V was pared by 5 bases and J by 1 base, with 8 bases between. CDR1 is LNHNV and CDR2 is YYDKDF in the germline V gene (reference sequence). CDR3 size: 14 residues. CDR3 coding DNA: TGTGCCACCAGCTTAGGGAGGAACACCGGGGAGCTGTTTTTT. Encoded protein: CATSLGRNTGELFF.

This clone showed up just a few times. This rearrangement joins TRBV29-1 to TRBJ1-1; D remains unclear. Trimming removed 4 bases at V and 0 bases at J, with 9 bases between. The CDR3 loop spans 13 amino acids. Germline CDR1 and CDR2: SQVTM and ANQGSEA. The CDR3 spells CSVAQKMNTEAFF. The CDR3 DNA follows: TGCAGCGTTGCGCAGAAAATGAACACTGAAGCTTTCTTT. Variable domain in full (rest from reference TRBV29-1 and TRBJ1-1): SAVISQKPSRDICQRGTSLTIQCQVDSQVTMMFWYRQQPGQSLTLIATANQGSEATYESGFVIDKFPISRPNLTFSTLTVSNMSPEDSSIYLCSVAQKMNTEAFFGQGTRLTVV.

The CDR3 spells CASSPGQLYEQYF. CDR3 sequence (DNA): TGTGCCAGCAGCCCAGGACAGCTCTACGAGCAGTACTTC. The chain is built from TRBV9 and TRBJ2-7; a possible D gene is TRBD1 (6 bases). The CDR3 length is 13 residues. Germline-derived CDR1 and CDR2 are SGDLS and YYNGEE. Trimming pared 4 bases from V and 3 bases from J, leaving 11 bases between.

This clone was seen only a few times. The chain links TRBV18 to TRBJ2-7, with D maybe TRBD1 (6 bases). V was pared by 6 bases and J by 1 base, with 16 bases between. The CDR3 has 15 amino acids. Looked up from germline, CDR1 is KGHSH and CDR2 is LQKENI. CDR3 region: CASSGSWTVSYEQYF. CDR3 coding DNA: TGTGCCAGCTCCGGATCCTGGACAGTTTCCTACGAGCAGTACTTC.

The J gene is TRBJ2-3, the V gene TRBV7-3, with D perhaps matching TRBD2 (5 bases). The germline gives CDR1 SGHTA, CDR2 FQGTGA. The CDR3 sequence is 14 residues long. Trimming took off 2 bases at V and 4 bases at J, with 10 bases between the two ends. This chain's CDR3 is CASSLDPGSDTQYF. In DNA, the CDR3 is TGTGCCAGCAGCTTAGATCCGGGATCAGATACGCAGTATTTT.

The rearrangement links TRBV19 to TRBJ1-2; a possible D gene is TRBD1 (5 bases). The CDR3 is 15 amino acids. The V end was cut by 7 bases, the J end by 4 bases, with 19 bases between. CDR1 LNHDA and CDR2 SQIVND come from the germline V gene (reference sequence). The CDR3 bases are TGTGCCAGTAATCGTGGGTGGCAGGGCTTCTATGGCTACACCTTC. This codes for CASNRGWQGFYGYTF.

This clone was detected a few times. This chain connects TRBV19 to TRBJ2-5, with 7 bases aligning to TRBD1. Germline V gene data show CDR1 as LNHDA and CDR2 as SQIVND (reference sequence). After removal of 6 bases from V and 2 bases from J, the junction contained 3 bases not matched to a gene. CDR3 size: 13 residues. The CDR3 reads CASSQDRQETQYF. The DNA of the CDR3 is TGTGCCAGTAGCCAGGACAGGCAAGAGACCCAGTACTTC.

The V gene is TRBV5-4, the J gene TRBJ2-2; no reliable D call. Trimming shortened V by 1 base and J by 1 base, and 8 bases separated the two germline ends. The germline V gene encodes CDR1 SGHNT and CDR2 YYREEE (reference sequence). The CDR3 spans 15 residues. The CDR3 bases are TGTGCCAGCAGCTTGTATGGCAGGAACACCGGGGAGCTGTTTTTT. Amino acid sequence: CASSLYGRNTGELFF.

This chain uses TRBV7-9 with TRBJ2-7; the D is unclear. Germline CDR1 SEHNR, CDR2 FQNEAQ (reference sequence). Trimming took off 5 bases at V and 0 bases at J, with 5 bases between the two ends. The CDR3 length is 12 residues. The CDR3 nucleotides are TGTGCCAGCAGCAAGCCCTCCTACGAGCAGTACTTC. Encoded protein: CASSKPSYEQYF.

The chain couples TRBV5-1 to TRBJ2-5, with 8 bases that match TRBD2. Germline-derived CDR1 and CDR2 are SGHRS and YFSETQ. CDR3 length equals 17 residues. The junction had 10 bases not matched to a gene; V was cut back by 0 bases and J by 3 bases. Here the CDR3 reads CASSLAGPGRGEETQYF. The CDR3, as DNA: TGCGCCAGCAGCTTGGCGGGCCCAGGGCGGGGGGAAGAGACCCAGTACTTC.

In its sample, this clone was seen many times. The chain carries TRBV29-1 and TRBJ2-5; 12 bases agree with TRBD2. This CDR3 contains 14 residues. Germline trimming cut 6 bases from V and 11 bases from J; bases unmatched to any gene: 13. Germline V CDR1 and CDR2: SQVTM, ANQGSEA. DNA for the CDR3: TGCAGCGTAGGACCCGGGACTAGCGGGCTCGCACAGTACTTC. Residues: CSVGPGTSGLAQYF.

In this sample, this clone turned up a few times. The chain recombines TRBV30 with TRBJ1-1; possibly TRBD1 for D (5 bases). Germline CDR1 GTSNPN, CDR2 SVGIG (reference sequence). Trimming pared 4 bases from V and 3 bases from J, leaving 9 bases between. The CDR3 consists of 12 residues. CDR3 in DNA: TGTGCCTGGAATCCCAGGGACACTGAAGCTTTCTTT. Its translation is CAWNPRDTEAFF.